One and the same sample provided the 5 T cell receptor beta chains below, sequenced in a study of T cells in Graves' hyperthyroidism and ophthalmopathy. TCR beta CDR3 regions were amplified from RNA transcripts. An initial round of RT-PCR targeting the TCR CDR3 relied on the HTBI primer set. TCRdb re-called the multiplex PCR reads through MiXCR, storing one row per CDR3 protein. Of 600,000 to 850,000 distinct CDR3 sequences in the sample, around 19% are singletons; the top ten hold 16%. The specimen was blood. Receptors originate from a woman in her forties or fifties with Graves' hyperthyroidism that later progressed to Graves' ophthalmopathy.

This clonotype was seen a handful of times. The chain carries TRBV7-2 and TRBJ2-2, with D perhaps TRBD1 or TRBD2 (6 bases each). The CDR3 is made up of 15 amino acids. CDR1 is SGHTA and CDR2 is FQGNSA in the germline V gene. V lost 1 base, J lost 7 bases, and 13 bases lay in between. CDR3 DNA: TGTGCCAGCAGCTTAGTCTGGGGGGCCAGCGGGGAGCTGTTTTTT. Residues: CASSLVWGASGELFF.

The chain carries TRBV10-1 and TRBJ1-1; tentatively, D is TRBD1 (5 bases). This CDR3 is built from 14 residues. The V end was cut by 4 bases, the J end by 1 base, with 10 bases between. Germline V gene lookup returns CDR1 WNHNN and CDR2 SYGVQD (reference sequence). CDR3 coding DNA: TGCGCCAGCAGTGGGGGGGAGGAGAACACTGAAGCTTTCTTT. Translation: CASSGGEENTEAFF.

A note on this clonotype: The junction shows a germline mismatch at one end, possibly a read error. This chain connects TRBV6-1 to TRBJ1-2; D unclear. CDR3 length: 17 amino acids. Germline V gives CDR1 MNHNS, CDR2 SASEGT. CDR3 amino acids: CAISESSDVVTNYGYTF. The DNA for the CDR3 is TGTGCCATCAGTGAGTCCTCCGACGTGGTAACTAACTATGGCTACACCTTC.

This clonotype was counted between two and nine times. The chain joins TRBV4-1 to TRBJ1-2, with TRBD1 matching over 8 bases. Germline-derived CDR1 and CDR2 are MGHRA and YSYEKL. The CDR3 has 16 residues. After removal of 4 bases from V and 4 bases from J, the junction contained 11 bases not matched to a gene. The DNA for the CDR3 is TGCGCCAGCAGCCCCTCAGGGGGCATGGTGGGCTATGGCTACACCTTC. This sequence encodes CASSPSGGMVGYGYTF.

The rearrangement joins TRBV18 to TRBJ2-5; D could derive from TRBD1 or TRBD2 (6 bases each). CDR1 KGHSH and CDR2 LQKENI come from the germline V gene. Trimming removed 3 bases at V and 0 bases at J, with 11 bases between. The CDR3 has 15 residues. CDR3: CASSPMGGDQETQYF. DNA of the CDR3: TGTGCCAGCTCACCTATGGGGGGCGACCAAGAGACCCAGTACTTC.